What follows are 19 T cell receptor beta chains derived from one specimen sequenced in a study of tumor and adjacent non-tumor tissue in lung cancer. A modified ARM-PCR protocol with three rounds of nested PCR amplified TCRbeta. In TCRdb, the multiplex PCR reads were re-called with MiXCR into one record per CDR3 protein. The sample lists some 80,000 distinct CDR3 sequences, around 76% occurring once. This sample's RNA came from whole unsorted tissue. More than 3 cm separated this lung sample from the edge of the tumor. Source material: distant non-tumor lung tissue. Receptors were obtained from a woman aged 45-59 years with non-small cell lung cancer.

Notes on this clonotype: At one boundary the junction diverges from the germline segment, which might be a read error. The chain has TRBV6-5 and TRBJ2-7; tentatively, D is TRBD2 (6 bases). CDR1 is MNHEY and CDR2 is SVGAGI in the germline V gene. CDR3 length: 16 amino acids. Here the CDR3 DNA reads TGTACCAGCAGTAAATCAGGGCCCCTGGGGGGTTACGAGCAATACTTC. Its protein is CTSSKSGPLGGYEQYF.

With respect to this clonotype: Relative to the germline gene, one junction end is altered; a read error may explain this. The chain couples TRBV24-1 to TRBJ1-5; tentatively, D is TRBD1 (5 bases). CDR3 length: 16 amino acids. Germline V gene data show CDR1 as KGHDR and CDR2 as SFDVKD. The chain's CDR3 is CATSDSDSRVDQSQHF. In DNA, the CDR3 is TGTGCCACCAGTGACTCCGACAGCCGGGTTGATCAGTCCCAGCATTTT.

On this clonotype: At one end, the junction sequence differs from germline, possibly due to a read error. This sequence joins TRBV4-2 and TRBJ1-5; 8 positions match TRBD1. Germline loops: CDR1 LGHNA, CDR2 YNFKEQ. The CDR3 extends over 14 amino acids. The CDR3 reads CASSQSDRDLPQQF. The CDR3 nucleotides read TGTGCCAGCAGCCAATCGGACAGGGATCTGCCCCAGCAGTTT.

The chain uses TRBV4-1 and TRBJ2-6; D not resolved. V was trimmed by 3 bases and J by 10 bases, leaving 13 bases between them. The V gene's germline CDR1 is MGHRA and CDR2 YSYEKL. CDR3 length equals 14 residues. Here the CDR3 DNA reads TGCGCCAGCAGCCAGCACTCTGGGTCAAACGTCCTGACTTTC. The encoded protein is CASSQHSGSNVLTF.

On this clonotype: The CDR3 end shows no conserved phenylalanine or tryptophan, and so a read error is likely. J is TRBJ1-5 and V is TRBV11-2, with 7 bases matching TRBD1. This CDR3 is 17 amino acids long. Germline assignment: CDR1 SGHAT and CDR2 FQNNGV. The CDR3 reads CASSLDGMTGSDQPQHS. The CDR3 bases are TGCGCCAGCAGCTTAGATGGTATGACAGGGTCAGATCAGCCCCAGCATTCT.

For this clonotype: A much larger clone differs from this one at a single base, so this may be a read error. The rearrangement joins TRBV12-3 or TRBV12-4 to TRBJ2-3; weak D call: TRBD1 (6 bases). Trimming took off 3 bases at V and 2 bases at J, with 12 bases between the two ends. CDR3 length equals 15 residues. The CDR3 reads CASSFGNRATDTQYF. The CDR3 DNA reads TGTGCCAGCAGTTTCGGGAACAGGGCCACAGATACGCAGTATTTT.

As regards this clonotype: Compared with germline, one end of the junction differs, possibly owing to a read error. V and J are TRBV28 and TRBJ2-3; D is uncertain. The CDR3 loop spans 15 amino acids. The V gene's germline CDR1 is MDHEN and CDR2 SYDVKM. CDR3 region: CASSLPSSLTDMQYF. Here the CDR3 DNA reads TGTGCCAGCAGTTTACCCTCGTCGCTCACAGATATGCAGTATTTT.

About this clonotype: The missing conserved phenylalanine or tryptophan at the end of this CDR3 makes a read error likely. The V call is TRBV5-1, the J call TRBJ1-5; D gene uncertain. Germline assignment: CDR1 SGHRS and CDR2 YFSETQ. The CDR3 sequence is 13 residues long. In DNA, the CDR3 is TGCACCAGCAGCTTGGGCACGGATCAGCCCCAGCATTAT. Amino acid sequence: CTSSLGTDQPQHY.

The gene calls are TRBV24-1 and TRBJ2-1; 7 bases map to TRBD1. The CDR3 is 15 residues long. Looked up from germline, CDR1 is KGHDR and CDR2 is SFDVKD. CDR3 region: CITSGSDGTVNEQFF. CDR3 coding DNA: TGTATCACAAGTGGATCAGACGGGACAGTCAATGAGCAGTTCTTC.

As for this clonotype: It is likely a read error, because the conserved phenylalanine at the end of the CDR3 is missing. J is TRBJ2-3 and V is TRBV11-2; D might be TRBD2 (6 bases). Between the trimmed V and J ends, which lost 4 bases and 6 bases, there was a span of 20 bases. Germline CDR1 is SGHAT and CDR2 is FQNNGV. CDR3 size: 16 residues. CDR3 sequence (DNA): TGTGCCAGCAGCTGGTGGGGCCAGCTAGCGACGGATACGCAGTATTTA. Amino acid sequence: CASSWWGQLATDTQYL.

To note about this clonotype: A much larger clone differs by one base, so this may be a read error. The chain uses TRBV30 and TRBJ2-7; D possibly corresponds to TRBD2 (5 bases). Trimming removed 5 bases at V and 7 bases at J, with 18 bases between. The CDR3 extends over 13 amino acids. CDR1 and CDR2 from the germline V gene are GTSNPN and SVGIG (reference sequence). CDR3 region: CAWARVLSGEQYF. The CDR3 nucleotides are TGTGCCTGGGCTCGGGTCCTTTCGGGAGAGCAGTACTTC.

About this clonotype itself: Compared with germline, one end of the junction differs, possibly owing to a read error. The chain carries TRBV28 and TRBJ2-7, with 8 bases identical to TRBD1. This CDR3 spans 16 amino acids. Germline-derived CDR1 and CDR2 are MDHEN and SYDVKM. The CDR3 DNA reads as TGTACCAGCAGTTTAGCAGGACAGGGCGCCTCCTACGAGCAGTACTTC. Translating it yields CTSSLAGQGASYEQYF.

In regard to this clonotype: A much larger clone sits a single nucleotide away, making a read error possible. The chain combines TRBV28 with TRBJ2-1; the D is unclear. The CDR3 has 13 amino acids. CDR1 and CDR2 (germline): MDHEN, SYDVKM. The CDR3 loop is CASSALVYNERFF. The CDR3, as DNA: TGTGCCAGCAGTGCGCTAGTCTACAATGAGCGGTTCTTC.

As regards this clonotype: The junction departs from germline at one end; a sequencing error may be responsible. The chain is built from TRBV29-1 and TRBJ1-5; D gene unclear. The CDR3 contains 13 residues. Germline V gene lookup returns CDR1 SQVTM and CDR2 ANQGSEA. CDR3 amino acids: CSVEMLQGQPQHF. CDR3 nucleotide sequence: TGCAGCGTTGAAATGCTACAAGGTCAGCCTCAGCATTTT.

As concerns this clonotype: Relative to the germline gene, one junction end is altered; a read error may explain this. The V call is TRBV28, the J call TRBJ2-1; D is possibly TRBD1 (6 bases). Germline V lookup: CDR1 MDHEN, CDR2 SYDVKM. The CDR3 loop spans 17 amino acids. The CDR3 DNA is TGTGCCAGCAGTTTGGACCACAGGGTGAGCTCCTACAATGAGCAGCTCTTC. It encodes CASSLDHRVSSYNEQLF.

The chain employs TRBV12-3 or TRBV12-4 and TRBJ1-1; no reliable D call. The ends were cut back, 6 bases at V and 10 bases at J, with 15 bases in the middle. This CDR3 is built from 12 residues. Written as DNA, the CDR3 is TGTGCCAGCAGGAGGGCTGAGGCAGTAGCTTTCTTT. Its translation is CASRRAEAVAFF.

The CDR3 spells CSIGGQSSLSGANVLTF. The DNA for the CDR3 is TGCAGCATTGGGGGACAGAGTTCTCTCTCTGGGGCCAACGTCCTGACTTTC. The chain recombines TRBV29-1 with TRBJ2-6, with 7 bases lining up with TRBD1. The germline gives CDR1 SQVTM, CDR2 ANQGSEA. CDR3 size: 17 residues. The J segment lost 0 bases and the V segment lost 8 bases, leaving 13 bases of the junction unmatched.

Of note for this clonotype: A read error is possible here, since a much larger clone lies one base away. The chain carries TRBV9 and TRBJ2-3, with D maybe TRBD1 (6 bases). CDR3 length: 15 residues. The V gene's germline CDR1 is SGDLS and CDR2 YYNGEE. Here the CDR3 reads CASSDRERGTGTQYF. CDR3 in DNA: TGTGCCAGCAGCGACAGGGAGAGGGGCACAGGTACGCAGTATTTT.

Note on this clonotype: One end of the junction is discordant with germline, which a read error may explain. The rearrangement links TRBV6-1 to TRBJ2-1; D unclear. CDR1 and CDR2 from the germline V gene are MNHNS and SASEGT. There are 17 residues in the CDR3. Written as DNA, the CDR3 is TGTGCCGGCATCCAGGTTACGGGCCATCAACTCGACAATGAGCAACTCTTC. This sequence encodes CAGIQVTGHQLDNEQLF.